These 6 T cell receptor beta chains came from one sample sequenced in a study of blood T cells in healthy people across ages. Alongside a J-beta primer mix, a sample-barcoded 5' primer served in a second PCR lasting about 7 to 11 cycles. TCRdb re-called the 5' RACE reads with MiXCR, one entry per CDR3 protein. This sample carries fewer than 900,000 distinct CDR3 sequences, around 49% of them seen once, and the ten largest clones take roughly 30%. Material: blood. The source is a woman in her sixties in good health.

The genes are TRBV7-6 and TRBJ2-7; 8 bases are shared with TRBD2. The CDR3 runs 18 residues. V lost 6 bases, J lost 5 bases, and 21 bases stayed unmatched. Germline-derived CDR1 and CDR2 are SGHVS and FNYEAQ. CDR3 nucleotide sequence: TGTGCCAGCAGTTTGGGGGGCGCCACTAGCGGAATTCCCGACGAGCAGTACTTC. Translation gives CASSLGGATSGIPDEQYF.

This clonotype was picked up one time. This chain joins TRBV6-6 and TRBJ2-5, with 7 nucleotides matching TRBD1. The closer fit of TRBJ2-7 to the DNA end suggests the J call may be wrong. From germline, CDR1 is MNHNY and CDR2 SVGAGI (reference sequence). The CDR3 consists of 14 residues. The CDR3 nucleotides are TGTGCCAGCAGCGCAGCTGACAGGGCCGACGAGCAGTACTTC. Amino acids: CASSAADRADEQYF.

Only a few counts were recorded for this clonotype. The J gene is TRBJ1-1, the V gene TRBV5-6, with TRBD1 as a possible D gene (5 bases). Germline assignment: CDR1 SGHDT and CDR2 YYEEEE. This CDR3 is built from 14 residues. V gave up 4 bases and J gave up 0 bases, with 10 bases separating them. The CDR3 sequence is CASSTRQLNTEAFF. In nucleotides, the CDR3 is TGTGCCAGCAGCACTCGACAGCTGAACACTGAAGCTTTCTTT.

The rearrangement joins TRBV11-1 to TRBJ2-7; D might be TRBD1 (5 bases). V dropped 6 bases and J dropped 3 bases, with 24 bases sitting between them. Germline values: CDR1 SGHAT, CDR2 FQDESV (reference sequence). The CDR3 sequence is 17 residues long. CDR3: CASSWASGRTRDYEQYF. The DNA of the CDR3 is TGTGCCAGCAGTTGGGCGTCAGGTCGAACCAGGGACTACGAGCAGTACTTC.

The genes are TRBV6-2 or TRBV6-3 and TRBJ2-5, with TRBD2 matching 14 bases. This CDR3 is 18 amino acids long. The J segment lost 2 bases and the V segment lost 3 bases, leaving 8 bases of the junction unmatched. Germline CDR1 is MNHEY and CDR2 is SVGEGT. This chain's CDR3 is CASSYQGTSGSGQETQYF. The CDR3 DNA is TGTGCCAGCAGTTATCAAGGGACTAGCGGGAGCGGACAAGAGACCCAGTACTTC.

The chain employs TRBV7-3 and TRBJ2-3; no clear D gene. The length of the CDR3 is 15 residues. Deletions cut 2 bases from V and 5 bases from J, with 14 bases between. From germline, CDR1 is SGHTA and CDR2 FQGTGA. The CDR3 nucleotides are TGTGCCAGCAGCTTAGACGGATTCGGGCGAGATACGCAGTATTTT. It is translated as CASSLDGFGRDTQYF.